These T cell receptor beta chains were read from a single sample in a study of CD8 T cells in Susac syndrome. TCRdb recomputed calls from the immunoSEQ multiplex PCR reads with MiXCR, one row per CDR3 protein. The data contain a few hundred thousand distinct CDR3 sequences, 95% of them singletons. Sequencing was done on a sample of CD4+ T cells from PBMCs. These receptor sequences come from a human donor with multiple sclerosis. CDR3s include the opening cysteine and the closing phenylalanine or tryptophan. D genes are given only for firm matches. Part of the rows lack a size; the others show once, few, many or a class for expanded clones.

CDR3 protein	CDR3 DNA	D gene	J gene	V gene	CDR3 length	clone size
CASSGTGGNQPQHF	TGTGCCAGCTCCGGGACCGGGGGCAATCAGCCCCAGCATTTT	NA	TRBJ1-5	TRBV2	14	NA
CASSPATRTGVNGYTF	TGTGCCAGCAGCCCCGCAACCCGAACAGGGGTGAATGGCTACACCTTC	TRBD1	TRBJ1-2	TRBV3-1	16	NA
CASSPGQSGYTF	TGTGCCAGCAGCCCCGGGCAAAGTGGCTACACCTTC	NA	TRBJ1-2	TRBV3-1	12	NA
CASSPDGHYGYTF	TGCGCCAGCAGCCCGGACGGCCACTATGGCTACACCTTC	NA	TRBJ1-2	TRBV5-1	13	NA
CASSFRETQYF	TGTGCCAGCAGTTTTAGAGAGACCCAGTACTTC	NA	TRBJ2-5	TRBV12-3/TRBV12-4	11	NA
CASSRRQGTQYF	TGTGCCAGTAGTAGGAGACAGGGAACGCAGTATTTT	TRBD1	TRBJ2-3	TRBV19	12	NA
CASSQTGTGGATEAFF	TGTGCCAGCAGCCAAACTGGGACAGGGGGTGCCACTGAAGCTTTCTTT	TRBD1	TRBJ1-1	TRBV4-2	16	NA
CASSQGRSGGYF	TGTGCCAGCAGCCAAGGTCGGAGCGGGGGGTACTTC	TRBD2	TRBJ2-7	TRBV3-1	12	NA
CASRTSTGTDTQYF	TGTGCCAGCAGGACCAGCACGGGCACAGATACGCAGTATTTT	NA	TRBJ2-3	TRBV2	14	NA
CASTSSGRYQETQYF	TGTGCCAGCACCTCTAGCGGGAGGTACCAAGAGACCCAGTACTTC	TRBD2	TRBJ2-5	TRBV12-3/TRBV12-4	15	NA
CASRTSQGAYEQYF	TGTGCCAGCAGGACGAGTCAGGGGGCCTACGAGCAGTACTTC	TRBD1	TRBJ2-7	TRBV25-1	14	NA
CASSQGPTGGYEQYF	TGTGCCAGCAGCCAAGGTCCTACGGGGGGATACGAGCAGTACTTC	TRBD2	TRBJ2-7	TRBV3-1	15	NA
CASSLGGHYTF	TGTGCCAGCAGCTTAGGAGGGCACTACACCTTC	NA	TRBJ1-2	TRBV11-2	11	NA
CATSGPTGRNQPQHF	TGTGCCACCAGCGGACCGACAGGGCGGAATCAGCCCCAGCATTTT	TRBD1	TRBJ1-5	TRBV15	15	NA
CASSLMPTTDTQYF	TGTGCCAGCAGTTTAATGCCTACCACAGATACGCAGTATTTT	NA	TRBJ2-3	TRBV27	14	NA
CSALPGAGETQYF	TGCAGCGCCCTACCAGGGGCTGGGGAGACCCAGTACTTC	NA	TRBJ2-5	TRBV29-1	13	NA
CASSVQANYGYTF	TGTGCCAGCAGCGTACAGGCTAACTATGGCTACACCTTC	NA	TRBJ1-2	TRBV9	13	NA
CASSPQGMANEQFF	TGCGCCAGCAGCCCCCAGGGTATGGCCAATGAGCAGTTCTTC	NA	TRBJ2-1	TRBV5-1	14	NA
CASSGKTIPGAQYF	TGTGCCAGCAGCGGGAAGACGATCCCGGGGGCCCAGTACTTC	NA	TRBJ2-5	TRBV9	14	NA
CASSPRDTNEKLFF	TGTGCCAGCTCACCCCGGGACACTAATGAAAAACTGTTTTTT	NA	TRBJ1-4	TRBV18	14	NA
CSARGQGAFYEQYF	TGCAGTGCTAGAGGACAGGGGGCATTCTACGAGCAGTACTTC	TRBD1	TRBJ2-7	TRBV20-1	14	NA
CAWSASGQGSTDTQYF	TGTGCCTGGAGCGCGTCCGGGCAGGGGAGCACAGATACGCAGTATTTT	NA	TRBJ2-3	TRBV30	16	NA
CASSSLSSGSSYEQYF	TGTGCCAGCAGTTCCCTGTCCAGCGGGAGTTCGTACGAGCAGTACTTC	TRBD2	TRBJ2-7	TRBV27	16	NA
CSAPQGTTDTQYF	TGCAGCGCCCCACAGGGAACCACAGATACGCAGTATTTT	NA	TRBJ2-3	TRBV29-1	13	NA
CSGQRGTNEQFF	TGCAGTGGCCAGCGGGGGACCAATGAGCAGTTCTTC	TRBD2	TRBJ2-1	TRBV20-1	12	NA
CASSLGGTSEKLFF	TGCGCCAGCAGCTTAGGGGGGACAAGTGAAAAACTGTTTTTT	NA	TRBJ1-4	TRBV4-1	14	once
CASSEYGFGAFF	TGTGCCAGCAGTGAATACGGGTTTGGAGCTTTCTTT	NA	TRBJ1-1	TRBV25-1	12	NA
CASSDDAVSTDTQYF	TGTGCCAGCAGTGATGACGCTGTGAGCACAGATACGCAGTATTTT	NA	TRBJ2-3	TRBV25-1	15	NA
CAWSEGGRPQHF	TGTGCCTGGAGTGAAGGGGGGCGGCCCCAGCATTTT	NA	TRBJ1-5	TRBV30	12	NA
CATRGGSYEQYF	TGTGCCACCCGGGGGGGATCCTACGAGCAGTACTTC	TRBD2	TRBJ2-7	TRBV7-2	12	once
CASSESLGNTIYF	TGTGCCTCCAGCGAGAGTCTTGGAAACACCATATATTTT	NA	TRBJ1-3	TRBV27	13	NA
CATAKVGHEQYF	TGTGCCACCGCCAAGGTCGGCCACGAGCAGTACTTC	NA	TRBJ2-7	TRBV7-2	12	NA
CASSLFRGEGEKLFF	TGTGCCAGCAGTTTATTCAGGGGGGAAGGTGAAAAACTGTTTTTT	TRBD1	TRBJ1-4	TRBV27	15	NA
CASSQDDRGRLFF	TGTGCCAGCAGCCAGGATGACAGGGGGCGACTGTTTTTT	TRBD1	TRBJ2-2	TRBV3-1	13	NA
CSARPPGLAGGPGTDTQYF	TGCAGTGCTAGGCCGCCGGGACTAGCGGGAGGGCCTGGCACAGATACGCAGTATTTT	TRBD2	TRBJ2-3	TRBV20-1	19	NA
CSVEEQGSTYNEQFF	TGCAGCGTTGAAGAACAGGGGTCCACCTACAATGAGCAGTTCTTC	TRBD1	TRBJ2-1	TRBV29-1	15	once
CSVGSVFTGELFF	TGCAGCGTTGGTAGCGTCTTCACCGGGGAGCTGTTTTTT	NA	TRBJ2-2	TRBV29-1	13	NA
CASRTLSGRMLSTDTQYF	TGTGCCAGCAGAACATTGAGCGGGAGGATGTTAAGCACAGATACGCAGTATTTT	TRBD2	TRBJ2-3	TRBV13	18	NA
CSARVRDGRNQPQHF	TGCAGTGCTAGAGTGAGGGACGGACGCAATCAGCCCCAGCATTTT	NA	TRBJ1-5	TRBV20-1	15	NA
CASSINSGGREQFF	TGTGCCAGTAGTATCAACTCAGGGGGTCGGGAGCAGTTCTTC	TRBD1	TRBJ2-1	TRBV19	14	NA
CSVEAWGGDRAYEQYF	TGCAGCGTTGAAGCCTGGGGAGGGGACAGGGCCTACGAGCAGTACTTC	TRBD1	TRBJ2-7	TRBV29-1	16	NA
CATGRTGNYGYTF	TGTGCCACCGGCAGGACAGGGAACTATGGCTACACCTTC	TRBD1	TRBJ1-2	TRBV15	13	NA
CSATDPLNLPRDREGGTEAFF	TGCAGTGCTACAGACCCCCTCAACCTACCCCGGGACAGGGAGGGTGGCACTGAAGCTTTCTTT	TRBD1	TRBJ1-1	TRBV20-1	21	NA
CSVDKRGGQETQYF	TGCAGCGTCGATAAGCGGGGTGGACAAGAGACCCAGTACTTC	TRBD2	TRBJ2-5	TRBV29-1	14	once
CASSPTLGSDIYEQYF	TGTGCCAGCTCACCAACGTTGGGGAGTGATATCTACGAGCAGTACTTC	NA	TRBJ2-7	TRBV18	16	NA
CASSPEGQRNTEAFF	TGCGCCAGCAGCCCGGAGGGACAGCGGAACACTGAAGCTTTCTTT	TRBD1	TRBJ1-1	TRBV5-1	15	NA
CASSAWQGGDIQYF	TGTGCCAGCAGTGCGTGGCAGGGCGGGGACATTCAGTACTTC	NA	TRBJ2-4	TRBV12-3/TRBV12-4	14	NA
CASSQWGQAYEQYF	TGCGCCAGCAGCCAGTGGGGACAGGCCTACGAGCAGTACTTC	TRBD1	TRBJ2-7	TRBV5-1	14	NA
CSAPGLFQYF	TGCAGTGCTCCAGGACTATTTCAGTACTTC	NA	TRBJ2-7	TRBV20-1	10	once
CATSTSGGHEQFF	TGTGCCACCAGCACTAGCGGGGGCCATGAGCAGTTCTTC	TRBD2	TRBJ2-1	TRBV15	13	NA
CASSLERANEQFF	TGTGCCAGCAGCTTGGAGAGGGCGAATGAGCAGTTCTTC	NA	TRBJ2-1	TRBV5-4	13	NA
CASGRLSGGDTDTQYF	TGCGCCAGCGGACGACTGAGCGGGGGGGATACAGATACGCAGTATTTT	TRBD2	TRBJ2-3	TRBV5-1	16	NA
CASSQDRGERGGPTDTQYF	TGTGCCAGCAGCCAAGATCGTGGGGAGCGGGGCGGCCCCACAGATACGCAGTATTTT	TRBD2	TRBJ2-3	TRBV4-2	19	NA
CASSLGLASNEQFF	TGTGCCAGCAGTTTAGGCCTAGCGAGCAATGAGCAGTTCTTC	NA	TRBJ2-1	TRBV12-3/TRBV12-4	14	NA
CASVDRASTDTQYF	TGTGCCAGCGTGGACAGGGCTAGCACAGATACGCAGTATTTT	TRBD1	TRBJ2-3	TRBV28	14	NA
CSVVMGLNTEAFF	TGCAGCGTTGTCATGGGCCTGAACACTGAAGCTTTCTTT	NA	TRBJ1-1	TRBV29-1	13	NA
CASSASSYNSPLHF	TGTGCCAGCAGCGCGAGCTCCTATAATTCACCCCTCCACTTT	NA	TRBJ1-6	TRBV7-9	14	NA
CASRPVGTGVNEKLFF	TGCGCCAGCAGACCTGTCGGGACAGGGGTTAATGAAAAACTGTTTTTT	TRBD1	TRBJ1-4	TRBV4-1	16	NA
CASSLQGSGPQHF	TGTGCCAGCAGTTTACAGGGCAGTGGGCCCCAGCATTTT	NA	TRBJ1-5	TRBV28	13	NA